Listed here is a single TCR beta chain. Antigen unknown. The sample is drawn from a study of a mutant IDH1 vaccine in newly diagnosed glioma. The assay was immunoSEQ multiplex PCR, and TCRdb's table has in-frame clones only and misses some. The sample lists 52,000 or so clones, 80% to 85% occurring once. The time point: week 23, last vaccination. It was 300 ug of mutant IDH1 20-mer peptide that made up each vaccine dose, given with topical imiquimod. The CDR3 loop spans 13 amino acids. The V gene lost 1 base and the J gene lost 2 bases, with 3 bases spanning the gap. The germline gives CDR1 SGHVS, CDR2 FNYEAQ.

The source was PBMCs, collected from a glioma patient whose treatment included an IDH1 peptide vaccine. This TCR derives from a woman in her thirties or forties with glioma. Some clones in this sample may be carry-over from other donors' samples. This rearrangement joins TRBV7-6 to TRBJ1-3; D call uncertain. The CDR3 here is CASSLGPGNTIYF. DNA of the CDR3: TGTGCCAGCAGCTTAGGCCCTGGAAACACCATATATTTT.